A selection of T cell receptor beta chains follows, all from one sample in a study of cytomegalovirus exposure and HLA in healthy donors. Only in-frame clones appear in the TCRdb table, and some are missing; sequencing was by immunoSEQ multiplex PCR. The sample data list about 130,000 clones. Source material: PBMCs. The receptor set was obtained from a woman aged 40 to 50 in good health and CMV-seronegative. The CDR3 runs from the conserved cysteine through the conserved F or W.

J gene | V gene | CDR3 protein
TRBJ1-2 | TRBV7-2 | CASSPGTGDSGYTF
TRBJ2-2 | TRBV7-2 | CASSLRWLAGGKSAGELFF
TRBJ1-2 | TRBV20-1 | CSAPDRVGYTF
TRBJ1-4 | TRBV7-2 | CASSLGPQGVNEKLFF
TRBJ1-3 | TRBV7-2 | CASSFQGYGNTIYF
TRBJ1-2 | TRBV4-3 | CASSQDSRGQNSYGYTF
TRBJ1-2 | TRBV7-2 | CASSLGRGNYGYTF
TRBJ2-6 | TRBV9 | CASSADTPGANVLTF
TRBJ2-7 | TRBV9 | CASSQGQGSYEQYF
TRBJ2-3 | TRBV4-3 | CASSPDGLDPDTQYF
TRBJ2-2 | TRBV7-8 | CASRYHRAGELFF
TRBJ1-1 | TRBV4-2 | CASSQEILGTGGLRNTEAFF
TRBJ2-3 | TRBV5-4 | CASSLEPLAGGSDTQYF
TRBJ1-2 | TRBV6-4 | CASSEQGAGYGYTF
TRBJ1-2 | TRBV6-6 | CASSSRRTGYGYTF
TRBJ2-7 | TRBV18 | CASSQPDRAYEQYF
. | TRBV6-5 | CASARDGGYEQYF
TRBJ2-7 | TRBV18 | CASAEQGSSYEQYF
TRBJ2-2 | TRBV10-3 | CAISGSVGVQDTGELFF
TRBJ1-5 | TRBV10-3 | CAFRGSWQPQHF
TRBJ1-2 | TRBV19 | CASSIDKTRAEYGYTF
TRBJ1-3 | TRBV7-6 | CASSLRQGNSGNTIYF
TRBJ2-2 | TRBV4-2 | CASSQDRAGAGTGELFF
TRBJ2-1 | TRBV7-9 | CASSPDSSGGASYNEQFF
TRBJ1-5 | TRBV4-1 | CASSQGQGINSNQPQHF
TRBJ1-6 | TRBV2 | CASVGQVGSPLHF
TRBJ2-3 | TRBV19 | CASSPRTDTQYF
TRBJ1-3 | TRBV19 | CASRPRVISGNTIYF
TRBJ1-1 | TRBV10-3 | CAISEPSRGSVNTEAFF
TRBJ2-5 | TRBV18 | CASSPTGETQYF
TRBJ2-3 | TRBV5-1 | CASSFERGGDTQYF
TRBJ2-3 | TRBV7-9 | CASSTGTSEYTDTQYF
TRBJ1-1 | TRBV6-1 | CASSDLQGRTEAFF
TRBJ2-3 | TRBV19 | CASKPGTSGGPQYF
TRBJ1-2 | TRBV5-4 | CASSSEGVGYTF